This T cell receptor beta chain was found in a study of long-term antiretroviral therapy in people with HIV. At survey level, the immunoSEQ assay was run in its v3.0 version. This table comes from immunoSEQ multiplex PCR, and its TCRdb copy is limited to in-frame clones, with some not included. The sample consists of 30,000 to 35,000 clones, over 85% of them appearing once. In regard to this clone: What it binds is unknown.

Study results and caveats: Post-ART diversity increased but stayed below transplant donor controls.

The specimen comprised unsorted PBMCs, sampled 5 to 5.5 years after starting antiretroviral therapy. This TCR was sampled from a woman aged 45-60 years with HIV.

DNA for the CDR3: TGTGCCACCAGCAGAGATAGTAGGGGAAGGGAAAAACTGTTTTTT. It translates to CATSRDSRGREKLFF. J is TRBJ1-4 and V is TRBV15; a possible D gene is TRBD1 (5 bases). Trimming cost V 0 bases and J 8 bases, with 13 bases left between them. Per the germline V gene, CDR1 is LNHNV and CDR2 is YYDKDF (reference sequence). The CDR3 is 15 residues long.